This record concerns one T cell receptor (beta chain) sequence. Its antigen is undetermined. Germline CDR1 and CDR2: GTSNPN and SVGIG (reference sequence). The length of the CDR3 is 11 residues. V was cut by 8 bases and J by 6 bases, with 13 bases left in between. This entry comes from a study of T cells in Graves' hyperthyroidism and ophthalmopathy. The study, taken as a whole, reports: Most thyroid-expanded clonotypes above 0.001 were also found in blood. Stable hyperthyroidism was separated from ophthalmopathy by a model based on 13 V-J features.

Uncontrolled infections, other autoimmune diseases, pregnancy or lactation led to exclusion of patients. RNA transcripts served as the template for amplifying TCR beta CDR3 regions. First-round RT-PCR with HTBI primers amplified the TCR CDR3 region. TCRdb reanalysed the multiplex PCR reads using MiXCR and keeps one entry per CDR3 protein. The sample lists a few hundred thousand distinct CDR3 sequences; less than 25% were seen once. This receptor was obtained from a man aged 18-30 years with Graves' hyperthyroidism. The sample consisted of blood. The chain couples TRBV30 to TRBJ1-2; D possibly corresponds to TRBD1 (5 bases). CDR3 coding DNA: TGTGCCCATGCAGGGATCCATGGCTACACCTTC. Its translation: CAHAGIHGYTF.